A single T cell receptor beta chain is shown here with its context. This clone's antigen is unknown. The record has no base qualities; no much larger clone is one base away. These data originate in a study of siplizumab effects on memory and regulatory T cells (dated by TCRdb to about 2019). Study-wide context: The study examined how the anti-CD2 antibody siplizumab affects alloreactive T-cell subsets in allogeneic mixed lymphocyte reactions built from human PBMCs.

TCRbeta CDR3 sequencing was performed on sorted unstimulated T cells and on proliferating T cells recovered from mixed lymphocyte reactions. Fresh whole blood from some eleven HLA-typed healthy donors was used to isolate PBMCs. Summary of the overall study and its limitations: Sequences below about 10^-5 frequency were poorly captured, so only a minor fraction of alloreactive clones could be mapped to unstimulated subsets. About 75-97% of proliferating CD4+ or CD8+ clones could not be given a naive or memory phenotype. Compared with memory T cells, unstimulated naive T cells appeared more diverse, and naive cells seemed to make a substantial contribution to the alloresponse. The cumulative frequency of alloreactive sequences traceable to unstimulated CD4+ memory T cells was significantly reduced by siplizumab. The suppressive function of proliferating Tregs from siplizumab cultures was not functionally confirmed. Among mappable alloreactive CD4+ clones, an average Treg-derived fraction of roughly 71% was observed with siplizumab, compared with more than 25% in control reactions.

Library method: the immunoSEQ multiplex PCR assay. Each sample had some 10^5 TCR templates assayed by the deep sequencing platform. Genomic DNA extracted from sorted T cells was used for TCRbeta CDR3 sequencing. The original methods were these. The R programming language was used for clonal analysis of TCRbeta CDR3 data. Alloreactive CD4+ and CD8+ clones were identified by comparing unstimulated samples to CFSE-low samples taken after the reaction. Alloreactive CD4+ clones were assigned to regulatory or non-regulatory origin by matching sequences to sorted unstimulated Treg and non-Treg repertoires. This immuneACCESS table, as held by TCRdb, lists in-frame sequences with V and J called but not all clones. Of the missing ones, under half trace to an unresolved V gene in checked studies; the others have no known cause. That table furnishes V, J and clone size, whereas the DNA furnished D and trimming. A total of about 98,000 clones appear in this sample, 80% to 95% of them only once. The biggest ten clones account for 0.85% to 1.2% of the sample.

Cut back by 5 bases and 14 bases, the V and J ends lie 27 bases apart. The CDR1 and CDR2 encoded by the germline V gene are SGHTA and FQGNSA. The CDR3 runs 16 amino acids, cysteine and phenylalanine included. The kept DNA is CDR3 alone, 48 bases in frame from the first base. Sequencing was done on a sample of CD4+ T cells sorted from blood. The chain is made from TRBV7-2 and TRBJ1-4, with the D gene uncertain. The source of this sequence is a human donor in good health. The CDR3 has the sequence CASSPRDGSFGRKLFF. The nucleotide sequence is TGTGCCAGCAGCCCCAGAGACGGCAGCTTTGGACGAAAGCTGTTTTTT.